These 15 T cell receptor beta chains originate from one sample sequenced in a study of blood T cell repertoires in COVID-19. This table comes from immunoSEQ multiplex PCR, and its TCRdb copy is limited to in-frame clones, with some not included. The sample shows 400,000 to 550,000 clones, approximately 90% of them seen only once. The specimen was PBMCs or T cells enriched from blood (not recorded which). These receptors all come from a woman aged 18-29 years with acute COVID-19.

V usage is TRBV12-3 or TRBV12-4 and J usage is TRBJ2-7, with D unclear. V was cut by 0 bases and J by 7 bases, with 10 bases left in between. The CDR3 runs 13 residues. The CDR3 loop reads CASSLAERLEQYF. The DNA of the CDR3 is TGTGCCAGCAGTTTAGCGGAGCGATTAGAGCAGTACTTC.

V usage is TRBV6-5 and J usage is TRBJ2-2, with 9 nucleotides matching TRBD1. J was trimmed by 4 bases and V by 10 bases; bases with no gene match: 7. CDR3 length equals 14 residues. Germline CDR1 reads MNHEY; CDR2 reads SVGAGI. CDR3 sequence: CAIGTGSGTGELFF. DNA of the CDR3: TGTGCCATAGGGACAGGGAGCGGCACCGGGGAGCTGTTTTTT.

The chain couples TRBV13 to TRBJ1-1; possible D gene TRBD1, 6 bases. CDR1 and CDR2 (germline): PRHDT, FYEKMQ (reference sequence). The CDR3 runs to 11 residues. The V end was cut by 5 bases, the J end by 10 bases, with 11 bases between. CDR3 coding DNA: TGTGCCAGCAGCCCCGGACAGCGAGCTTTCTTT. This translates into CASSPGQRAFF.

The chain is built from TRBV4-1 and TRBJ1-3; D is ambiguous. V shed 1 base and J shed 0 bases, with 7 bases lying between them. Looked up from germline, CDR1 is MGHRA and CDR2 is YSYEKL. The CDR3 has 15 amino acids. CDR3 loop: CASSQAPGSGNTIYF. CDR3 nucleotide sequence: TGCGCCAGCAGCCAAGCACCGGGCTCTGGAAACACCATATATTTT.

This sequence joins TRBV7-9 and TRBJ2-3; TRBD2 aligns across 10 bases. The CDR3 covers 16 residues. With V trimmed by 0 bases and J by 5 bases, 5 bases remained unmatched. The germline CDR1 and CDR2 sequences are SEHNR and FQNEAQ (reference sequence). The CDR3 DNA is TGTGCCAGCAGCTTAGCCAGCGGGAGGGCAAGAGATACGCAGTATTTT. It yields the protein CASSLASGRARDTQYF.

The CDR3 here is CASSSGFSNQPQHF. The CDR3 DNA reads as TGTGCCAGCAGTTCAGGGTTTAGCAATCAGCCCCAGCATTTT. J is TRBJ1-5 and V is TRBV6-1; maybe TRBD1 (5 bases). The V gene lost 5 bases and the J gene lost 0 bases, with 8 bases spanning the gap. The CDR3 consists of 14 residues. Germline lookup yields CDR1 MNHNS and CDR2 SASEGT.

The gene calls are TRBV7-3 and TRBJ2-2; a possible D gene is TRBD1 (5 bases). The V gene lost 1 base and the J gene lost 7 bases, with 16 bases spanning the gap. The CDR3 consists of 16 residues. Looked up from germline, CDR1 is SGHTA and CDR2 is FQGTGA. The CDR3: CASSLNSGRAGGELFF. Here the CDR3 DNA reads TGTGCCAGCAGCTTAAATTCAGGGCGAGCTGGCGGGGAGCTGTTTTTT.

The chain joins TRBV28 to TRBJ1-2, with D unclear. The germline CDR1 and CDR2 sequences are MDHEN and SYDVKM. The CDR3 runs 14 residues. Between the trimmed V and J ends, which lost 1 base and 4 bases, there was a span of 10 bases. The CDR3 nucleotides are TGTGCCAGCAGTTTATTATGGTCGGGCTATGGCTACACCTTC. Translated: CASSLLWSGYGYTF.

The chain has TRBV5-1 and TRBJ1-4, with D unclear. CDR1 and CDR2 from the germline V gene are SGHRS and YFSETQ. This CDR3 has 15 amino acids. V shed 1 base and J shed 0 bases, with 7 bases lying between them. The CDR3 DNA is TGCGCCAGCAGCTTGAGCGGAGCAACTAATGAAAAACTGTTTTTT. It encodes CASSLSGATNEKLFF. The full variable domain, in which reference TRBV5-1 and TRBJ1-4 provide the parts outside the CDR3, is KAGVTQTPRYLIKTRGQQVTLSCSPISGHRSVSWYQQTPGQGLQFLFEYFSETQRNKGNFPGRFSGRQFSNSRSEMNVSTLELGDSALYLCASSLSGATNEKLFFGSGTQLSVL.

The chain carries TRBV30 and TRBJ1-3; TRBD1 agrees at 7 bases. Per germline, CDR1 GTSNPN and CDR2 SVGIG (reference sequence). V lost 2 bases, J lost 5 bases, and 6 bases stayed unmatched. The CDR3 spans 14 residues. The CDR3 DNA sequence: TGTGCCTGGAGTCTCGACAGGGAAAGAAACACCATATATTTT. It codes for CAWSLDRERNTIYF. Full variable domain (remainder filled in from reference TRBV30 and TRBJ1-3): SQTIHQWPATLVQPVGSPLSLECTVEGTSNPNLYWYRQAAGRGLQLLFYSVGIGQISSEVPQNLSASRPQDRQFILSSKKLLLSDSGFYLCAWSLDRERNTIYFGEGSWLTVV.

The chain employs TRBV25-1 and TRBJ2-1, with 10 positions matching TRBD2. The CDR3 is made up of 16 amino acids. Germline loops: CDR1 MGHDK, CDR2 SYGVNS. J gave up 6 bases and V 5 bases, and 10 bases lay outside the gene matches. CDR3 in DNA: TGTGCCAGCAGTTCTAATCCTAGCGGGAGTATCAATGAGCAGTTCTTC. Translating it yields CASSSNPSGSINEQFF.

The chain combines TRBV5-4 with TRBJ2-4, with no clear D. The ends were cut back, 2 bases at V and 0 bases at J, with 12 bases in the middle. The CDR3 is made up of 16 amino acids. Germline-derived CDR1 and CDR2 are SGHNT and YYREEE (reference sequence). CDR3 bases: TGTGCCAGCAGCTTAGCCCCGCTACTAGCCAAAAACATTCAGTACTTC. Translation: CASSLAPLLAKNIQYF.

Only one count was recorded for this clone. The rearrangement links TRBV5-3 to TRBJ1-5, with TRBD1 as a possible D gene (5 bases). TRBV5-3 is identified as an open reading frame with a role that is uncertain. Trimming took 1 base from V and 2 from J, leaving 13 bases between them. The CDR3 spans 16 residues. The CDR3 coding sequence is TGTGCCAGAAGCTTGATTCAGGGTGGTGGCAATCAGCCCCAGCATTTT. This codes for CARSLIQGGGNQPQHF.

The rearrangement joins TRBV18 to TRBJ1-4; D remains ambiguous. The CDR3 covers 13 residues. V was pared by 4 bases and J by 6 bases, with 9 bases between. From germline, CDR1 is KGHSH and CDR2 LQKENI. As DNA, the CDR3 is TGTGCCAGCTCACGAGGGATGGATGAAAAACTGTTTTTT. Translating it yields CASSRGMDEKLFF.

This chain uses TRBV6-5 with TRBJ1-5, with TRBD1 as a possible D gene (5 bases). V was shortened by 11 bases and J by 11 bases, with 19 bases between the two germline ends. The CDR3 has 12 amino acids. Germline CDR1 MNHEY, CDR2 SVGAGI. The CDR3 DNA follows: TGTGCCGGCTCTACAGGTAAATCAGCCCAGCATTTT. This codes for CAGSTGKSAQHF.